Listed here is a single T cell receptor (beta chain). The target antigen is unknown. The PCR had 60 Vbeta and 13 Jbeta primers. Assay: immunoSEQ multiplex PCR; the TCRdb copy retains only in-frame clones and omits some. The sample has about 98,000 clones; 75% to 85% are singletons. The data belong to a study of cytomegalovirus exposure and HLA in healthy donors. Whole-study context: An early release of data contained about 85 million unique TCRs, which came from HLA-typed donors. Overall study results and limits: A later analysis found common viral pathogens apparently linked to several of the most significant clusters. High specificity and sensitivity for cytomegalovirus status were reported for the classifier.

Each donor was healthy, and each was a bone marrow donor. Specimen: PBMCs. This receptor was obtained from a man aged 18 to 29 in good health and CMV-seropositive.

CDR3 DNA sequence: TGTGCCAGCAGCGTAGTATCAGGCCTGAACACCGGGGAGCTGTTTTTT. Translation gives CASSVVSGLNTGELFF. The chain employs TRBV9 and TRBJ2-2; D not certain. The germline V and J ends were trimmed by 0 bases and 1 base, with 10 bases remaining between them. CDR3 length: 16 residues. The V gene's germline CDR1 is SGDLS and CDR2 YYNGEE. Based on the CDR3 plus reference TRBV9 and TRBJ2-2, the full variable domain is DSGVTQTPKHLITATGQRVTLRCSPRSGDLSVYWYQQSLDQGLQFLIQYYNGEERAKGNILERFSAQQFPDLHSELNLSSLELGDSALYFCASSVVSGLNTGELFFGEGSRLTVL.